This TCR beta chain was captured by sequencing in a study of Ad26.COV2.S vaccination and SARS-CoV-2 variants (dated by TCRdb to the early 2020s). In terms of the full investigation: Vaccine-arm donors were drawn from COV1001, a multicentre, randomized, double-blind, placebo-controlled phase I-IIa trial of Ad26.COV2.S in healthy adults. Ad26.COV2.S was administered intramuscularly at 5 x 10^10 or 1 x 10^11 viral particles, either as a single shot or as two shots given 56 days apart. The specificity and breadth of SARS-CoV-2-reactive T cell receptors after Ad26.COV2.S vaccination were assessed by TCRbeta repertoire sequencing. The TCR-sequenced set comprised approximately 30 samples: some 19 Ad26.COV2.S vaccine recipients, 5 placebo recipients and 8 SARS-CoV-2 convalescent individuals. Trial participants were randomized into five groups of five: low-dose or high-dose Ad26.COV2.S given once or twice, or placebo on both occasions. Investigators did not know the trial group allocation while performing experiments and assessing outcomes.

This clone was counted a single time. There is no known antigen for this receptor. Base qualities were left out, and no much larger clone turns up one base away. The research as a whole found: Compared with placebo recipients, Ad26.COV2.S recipients showed higher spike-specific TCR breadth (P = 0.0014). The study lacked the statistical power to compare responses across vaccine doses or regimens. The authors noted that total T cell responses may have been underestimated by the TCR breadth and depth analyses. After vaccination, spike-specific CD8+ and CD4+ T cell responses were reported to show substantial breadth. Comparable non-spike TCR breadth was observed between vaccine and placebo recipients, consistent with only spike being contained in the vaccine.

The sample's treatment or condition label, in plain terms: over 15 received Ad26.COV2.S at low or high dose, single or two shots; roughly five received placebo; per-sample allocation not given. For vaccine and placebo recipients, repertoires were sequenced using samples collected on day 63 after the first injection. Between 29 July and 7 August 2020, Cohort 1b enrolled about 27 adults aged 18-55 years at one site in Boston, USA. As a vaccine, Ad26.COV2.S was a replication-incompetent adenovirus type 26 vector that expressed a prefusion-stabilized SARS-CoV-2 spike protein derived from the original Wuhan strain. V is pared back by 0 bases and J by 1 base, with 7 bases lying between the germline termini. The CDR3 starts with the cysteine, ends with the phenylalanine, and has 14 residues. Of all the DNA, just the CDR3 is kept, 42 bases in frame from base 1. Looking up the germline V gene (reference sequence) yields CDR1 SGHNT and CDR2 YYREEE.

The immunoSEQ Assay was used to sequence TCRbeta CDR3 regions. After extraction, genomic DNA underwent amplification by bias-controlled multiplex PCR, followed by high-throughput sequencing. In the paper's pipeline: Collapsing and filtering of sequences were performed to quantify the absolute abundance of each unique TCRbeta CDR3 region. T cell fraction was estimated by normalizing TCRbeta template counts to usable DNA, which was measured by amplifying reference genes present in all nucleated cells. Repertoire TCRs were annotated as SARS-CoV-2-specific when V gene, CDR3 amino acid sequence and J gene were exactly matched to a known reactive TCR set. The reference SARS-CoV-2 TCR set was derived from MIRA and filtered for enrichment in COVID-19-positive ImmuneCODE repertoires, a step that removed public or cross-reactive TCRs. Using the MIRA antigens, annotated TCRs were further analysed by specific ORF or by position within an ORF. Breadth was defined as the number of annotated unique rearrangements divided by the total number of unique productive rearrangements, and depth was defined as the summed frequency of the annotated unique rearrangements. Two-sided Wilcoxon rank-sum tests were used to compare TCR breadth between groups. Not all clones reach the TCRdb copy of this immuneACCESS table, which keeps in-frame sequences only. Checked studies attribute under half of the gap to unresolved V genes and leave the rest unexplained. That table furnishes V, J and clone size, whereas the DNA furnished D and trimming. The sample table records 250,000 to 300,000 clones; around 87% of these occur just once. Jointly, the top ten make up 2.5% to 3.5% of the sample.

This sequence originates from a person aged 18-65 years who received the Ad26.COV2.S COVID-19 vaccine or a placebo. Sequenced material: peripheral blood, taken in a trial of Ad26.COV2.S vaccine versus placebo. The chain employs TRBV5-4 and TRBJ2-5; the D gene identity is not certain. CDR3 region: CASSLGQLQETQYF. The DNA sequence follows: TGTGCCAGCAGCTTGGGACAACTCCAAGAGACCCAGTACTTC.